Listed here are 12 T cell receptor beta chains from one sample, sequenced in a study of T cells in Graves' hyperthyroidism and ophthalmopathy. RNA transcripts were the template for amplifying TCR beta CDR3 regions. Researchers ran a first-round RT-PCR on the TCR CDR3 using the HTBI primer set. Via MiXCR, TCRdb re-called the multiplex PCR reads, giving one row per CDR3 protein. The sample has about 640,000 distinct CDR3 sequences; under 25% are singletons. Sample: blood. The receptors shown here come from a man aged 25-45 years with Graves' ophthalmopathy.

This clonotype was recorded a few times. V gene TRBV13 combines with J gene TRBJ1-2; no firm D call. The CDR3 has 15 residues. Germline CDR1 reads PRHDT; CDR2 reads FYEKMQ (reference sequence). V was trimmed by 0 bases and J by 5 bases, leaving 13 bases between them. The chain's CDR3 is CASSLGPAPRYGYTF. The CDR3 DNA sequence: TGTGCCAGCAGCTTAGGCCCGGCGCCGAGGTATGGCTACACCTTC.

This clonotype was detected only a few times. The chain recombines TRBV3-1 with TRBJ1-4; TRBD1 matches at 8 bases. V was clipped by 2 bases and J by 8 bases; unmatched bases: 1. This CDR3 is 13 amino acids long. Germline-derived CDR1 and CDR2 are LGHDT and YNNKEL (reference sequence). CDR3 protein: CASSQQGAEKLFF. CDR3 sequence (DNA): TGTGCCAGCAGCCAACAGGGGGCCGAAAAACTGTTTTTT.

The chain employs TRBV6-2 or TRBV6-3 and TRBJ2-7, with D perhaps TRBD2 (5 bases). Germline values: CDR1 MNHEY, CDR2 SVGEGT. V was trimmed by 0 bases and J by 3 bases, leaving 15 bases between them. The CDR3 length is 16 residues. DNA of the CDR3: TGTGCCAGCAGTTACTCTCTGAGGGCACCGATCTACGAGCAGTACTTC. Translating gives CASSYSLRAPIYEQYF.

The J gene is TRBJ2-7, the V gene TRBV27, with D perhaps assigned TRBD1 or TRBD2 (5 bases each). V was clipped by 6 bases and J by 2 bases, with 17 bases between them. In germline, CDR1 is MNHEY, CDR2 SMNVEV (reference sequence). This CDR3 region has 15 residues. CDR3: CASSLSRDQAYEQYF. The CDR3 nucleotides read TGTGCCAGCAGCCTCTCCCGGGACCAGGCCTACGAGCAGTACTTC.

About this clonotype: This may arise from a read error, as a much more abundant clone is one base away. V is TRBV3-1 and J is TRBJ1-5; D may be TRBD1 (5 bases). Germline lookup yields CDR1 LGHDT and CDR2 YNNKEL (reference sequence). The CDR3 extends over 17 amino acids. The CDR3, as DNA: TGTGCCTGCAGCCAAGATCGAAGGGGCTATAGCAATCAGCCCCAGCATTTT. It yields the protein CACSQDRRGYSNQPQHF.

For this clonotype: One base away lies a much larger clone, so this may be a sequencing read error. The chain employs TRBV11-1 and TRBJ2-7, with 7 bases fitting TRBD1. Germline V CDR1 and CDR2: SGHAT, FQDESV (reference sequence). This CDR3 spans 14 amino acids. CDR3 sequence: CASSHRTGNYEQCF. CDR3 in DNA: TGTGCCAGCAGCCACAGGACAGGAAACTACGAGCAGTGCTTC.

The rearrangement joins TRBV10-2 to TRBJ2-1; D is unresolved. Germline CDR1 reads WSHSY; CDR2 reads SAAADI. The CDR3 has 12 amino acids. V shed 3 bases and J shed 8 bases, with 8 bases lying between them. The CDR3 reads CASSDGPDEQFF. CDR3 sequence (DNA): TGCGCCAGCAGTGACGGGCCAGATGAGCAGTTCTTC.

The table lists this clonotype with many counts. This rearrangement joins TRBV5-5 to TRBJ2-5, with D possibly TRBD1 on 6 matching bases. V was trimmed by 5 bases and J by 5 bases, leaving 22 bases between them. In germline, CDR1 is SGHKS, CDR2 YYEKEE (reference sequence). CDR3 size: 16 residues. The CDR3 loop is CASRRKGSGDGETQYF. The CDR3 DNA sequence: TGTGCCAGCAGACGGAAGGGGTCAGGGGACGGCGAGACCCAGTACTTC.

This sequence joins TRBV12-5 and TRBJ2-7, with 7 bases identical to TRBD1. This CDR3 has 15 residues. Germline V gene sequence: CDR1 LGHNT, CDR2 FRNRAP. Unmatched junction bases numbered 9, after V lost 5 bases and J lost 2 bases. CDR3 region: CASGPWDSQPYEQYF. The DNA of the CDR3 is TGTGCTAGTGGTCCGTGGGACAGTCAGCCCTACGAGCAGTACTTC.

The chain couples TRBV9 to TRBJ2-1; D is undetermined. Per the germline V gene, CDR1 is SGDLS and CDR2 is YYNGEE. This CDR3 has 12 amino acids. V lost 4 bases and J 8 bases, leaving 10 bases between the germline ends. CDR3 amino acids: CASSPPSDEQFF. The DNA for the CDR3 is TGTGCCAGCAGCCCCCCCAGCGATGAGCAGTTCTTC.

This clonotype has at least ten counts. The chain carries TRBV20-1 and TRBJ1-2; D not resolved. V was clipped by 4 bases and J by 8 bases, with 20 bases between them. Germline values: CDR1 DFQATT, CDR2 SNEGSKA (reference sequence). This CDR3 spans 14 amino acids. CDR3 in DNA: TGCAGTGCTAAGGACGGACCGCCTTCCGGGGGCTACACCTTC. It codes for CSAKDGPPSGGYTF.

The V gene is TRBV20-1, the J gene TRBJ2-4; 8 bases align to TRBD2. CDR1 and CDR2 from the germline V gene are DFQATT and SNEGSKA (reference sequence). After removal of 0 bases from V and 4 bases from J, the junction contained 17 bases not matched to a gene. The CDR3 consists of 19 residues. In nucleotides, the CDR3 is TGCAGTGCTAGAGATCCCCGCTTTAGCGGGATGGGGACAAAAAACATTCAGTACTTC. Amino acids: CSARDPRFSGMGTKNIQYF.